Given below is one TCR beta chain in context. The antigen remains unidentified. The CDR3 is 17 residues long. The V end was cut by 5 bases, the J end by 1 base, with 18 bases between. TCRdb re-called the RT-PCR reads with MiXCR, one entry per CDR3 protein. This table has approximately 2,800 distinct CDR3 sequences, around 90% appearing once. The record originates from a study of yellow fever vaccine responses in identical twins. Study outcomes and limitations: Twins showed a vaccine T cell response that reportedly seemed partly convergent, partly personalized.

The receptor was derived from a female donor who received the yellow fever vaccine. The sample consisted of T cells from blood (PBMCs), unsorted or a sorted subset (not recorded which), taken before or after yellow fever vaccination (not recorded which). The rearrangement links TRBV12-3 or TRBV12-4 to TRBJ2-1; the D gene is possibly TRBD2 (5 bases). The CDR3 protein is CASSPNPTSRSYNEQFF. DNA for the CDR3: TGTGCCAGCAGTCCCAACCCTACTAGTCGGTCCTACAATGAGCAGTTCTTC.